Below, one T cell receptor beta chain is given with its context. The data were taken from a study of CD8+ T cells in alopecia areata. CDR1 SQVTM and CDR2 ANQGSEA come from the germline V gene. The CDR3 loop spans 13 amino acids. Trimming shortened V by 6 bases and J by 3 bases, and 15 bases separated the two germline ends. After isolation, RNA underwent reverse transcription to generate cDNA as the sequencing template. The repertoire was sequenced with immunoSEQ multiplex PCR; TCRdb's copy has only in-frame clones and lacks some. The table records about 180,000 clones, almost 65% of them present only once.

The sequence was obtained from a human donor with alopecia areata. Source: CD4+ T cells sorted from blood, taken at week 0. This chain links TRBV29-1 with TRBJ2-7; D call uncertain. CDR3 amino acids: CSVGKGRNYEQYF. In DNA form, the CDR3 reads TGCAGCGTCGGAAAAGGACGGAACTACGAGCAGTACTTC.